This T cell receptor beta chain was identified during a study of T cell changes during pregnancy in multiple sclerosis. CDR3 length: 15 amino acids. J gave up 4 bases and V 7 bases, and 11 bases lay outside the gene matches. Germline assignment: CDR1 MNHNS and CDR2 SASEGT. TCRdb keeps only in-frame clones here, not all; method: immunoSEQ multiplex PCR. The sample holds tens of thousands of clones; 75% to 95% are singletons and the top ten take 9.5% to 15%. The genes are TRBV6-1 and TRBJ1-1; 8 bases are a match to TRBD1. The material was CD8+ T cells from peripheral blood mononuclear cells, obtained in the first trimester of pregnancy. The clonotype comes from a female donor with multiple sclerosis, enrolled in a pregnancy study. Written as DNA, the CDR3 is TGTGCCAGCATCCCGGACAGGGTGGCCTCCACTGAAGCTTTCTTT. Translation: CASIPDRVASTEAFF.